This TCR beta chain was recovered during a study of blood T cell repertoires in COVID-19. Whole-study context: COVID-19 samples from acute and convalescent phases originated in the United States, Italy and Spain. PBMCs, B-cell-depleted T cells, or T cells provided the cDNA or gDNA that made up the material.

The germline V gene encodes CDR1 SGDLS and CDR2 YYNGEE. The junction had 10 bases not matched to a gene; V was cut back by 1 base and J by 2 bases. CDR3 length equals 18 residues. Per the original data handling: Amplification from reference gene primers served as the basis for estimated nucleated cell counts. The assay was immunoSEQ multiplex PCR, and TCRdb's table has in-frame clones only and misses some. From that table come the V and J calls and clone size; the DNA was used to work out D and trimming. Of more than 90,000 clones in the sample, 70% to 90% were seen once. The sequenced sample was peripheral blood. The source of this sequence is a human donor in a cohort sampled during active COVID-19. The chain is built from TRBV9 and TRBJ2-3; TRBD2 aligns across 10 bases. This CDR3 reads CASSVQGLAGAHTDTQYF. DNA of the CDR3: TGTGCCAGCAGCGTACAGGGGCTAGCGGGAGCCCACACAGATACGCAGTATTTT.